The 32 T cell receptor beta chains below all came from one sample that was sequenced in a study of memory CD4+ T cells and cytomegalovirus serostatus. The data were produced by immunoSEQ multiplex PCR, yet TCRdb's version contains in-frame clones alone and is incomplete. The sample comprises about 82,000 clones, over 80% of which are singletons, and roughly 0.8% rests with the top ten. The sort gate was single viable CD3+CD4+CD8-CD45RO+ cells for memory CD4+ T cells. Material for sequencing was memory CD4+ T cells from blood. All receptors come from an adult in good health and CMV-seronegative.

The V call is TRBV7-3, the J call TRBJ1-2; D unresolved. Germline V gene lookup returns CDR1 SGHTA and CDR2 FQGTGA. The V and J ends lost 2 bases and 7 bases respectively, with 11 bases between them. The CDR3 loop spans 13 amino acids. The CDR3, as DNA: TGTGCCAGCAGCTTATCTGGGAATACTGGCTACACCTTC. Its protein is CASSLSGNTGYTF.

The genes are TRBV6-1 and TRBJ1-1; 7 bases match TRBD1. Germline loops: CDR1 MNHNS, CDR2 SASEGT. V was clipped by 6 bases and J by 6 bases; unmatched bases: 1. This CDR3 has 11 residues. The CDR3 DNA reads TGTGCCAGCAGGACAGGGCCTGAAGCTTTCTTT. Amino acids: CASRTGPEAFF.

This clone was picked up a small number of times. The chain carries TRBV7-3 and TRBJ1-2; D ambiguous. The CDR3 consists of 11 residues. Looked up from germline, CDR1 is SGHTA and CDR2 is FQGTGA. Trimming stripped 8 bases from V and 2 bases from J, with 6 bases between. The CDR3: CASADNYGYTF. CDR3 DNA: TGTGCCAGCGCCGACAACTATGGCTACACCTTC.

The chain uses TRBV6-5 and TRBJ2-5, with 13 nucleotides matching TRBD2. The length of the CDR3 is 15 residues. Per germline, CDR1 MNHEY and CDR2 SVGAGI. V gave up 5 bases and J gave up 5 bases; unmatched junction bases: 5. CDR3 nucleotide sequence: TGTGCCAGCAGTCTAGGACTAGCGGGGGTCGAGACCCAGTACTTC. Amino acids: CASSLGLAGVETQYF.

The chain recombines TRBV29-1 with TRBJ1-5, with TRBD1 matching 8 bases. The germline V gene encodes CDR1 SQVTM and CDR2 ANQGSEA. CDR3 size: 13 residues. Unmatched junction bases numbered 6, after V lost 4 bases and J lost 7 bases. The CDR3 nucleotides are TGCAGCGTTGTTTCAGGGGGCGGGCAGCCCCAGCATTTT. This codes for CSVVSGGGQPQHF.

V and J are TRBV5-8 and TRBJ2-5, with a tentative D call TRBD1 (5 bases). Per germline, CDR1 SGHTS and CDR2 YDEGEE. With 2 bases removed from V and 4 bases from J, the gap between germline ends came to 9 bases. CDR3 size: 13 residues. In DNA, the CDR3 is TGTGCCAGCAGCTTAATGACAGTAGAGACCCAGTACTTC. It encodes CASSLMTVETQYF.

The chain uses TRBV4-2 and TRBJ2-3; D ambiguous. Trimming removed 6 bases from V and 3 bases from J, with 7 bases in between. The CDR3 has 12 residues. Germline assignment: CDR1 LGHNA and CDR2 YNFKEQ. The CDR3 here is CASRLSTDTQYF. In DNA form, the CDR3 reads TGTGCCAGCAGACTTTCAACAGATACGCAGTATTTT.

This clone was seen only once. V is TRBV7-8 and J is TRBJ1-6; D call uncertain. The germline CDR1 and CDR2 sequences are SGHVS and FQNEAQ. The CDR3 sequence is 14 residues long. Trimming pared 5 bases from V and 5 bases from J, leaving 10 bases between. The CDR3 region is CASSTWQNNSPLHF. CDR3 coding DNA: TGTGCCAGCAGCACCTGGCAGAATAATTCACCCCTCCACTTT.

The V and J genes are TRBV4-2 and TRBJ2-3; 8 nucleotides align to TRBD1. The ends lost 7 bases at V and 3 bases at J; junction bases unmatched: 6. The CDR3 is made up of 14 amino acids. CDR1 and CDR2 from the germline V gene are LGHNA and YNFKEQ. CDR3 nucleotide sequence: TGTGCCAGCAAAACGGACAGGGAGACAGATACGCAGTATTTT. Its translation: CASKTDRETDTQYF.

J is TRBJ1-1 and V is TRBV18, with a tentative D call TRBD1 (5 bases). V dropped 2 bases and J dropped 11 bases, with 12 bases sitting between them. Per germline, CDR1 KGHSH and CDR2 LQKENI. This CDR3 is built from 12 residues. The DNA of the CDR3 is TGTGCCAGCTCACCAGAATGGGGCGACGCTTTCTTT. This codes for CASSPEWGDAFF.

This clone has only a few counts. The gene calls are TRBV19 and TRBJ2-2; 9 positions agree with TRBD1. Germline V CDR1 and CDR2: LNHDA, SQIVND (reference sequence). V was clipped by 7 bases and J by 4 bases; unmatched bases: 4. The CDR3 extends over 14 amino acids. CDR3 sequence (DNA): TGTGCCAGTAAGGGGACAGGGACCACCGGGGAGCTGTTTTTT. It translates to CASKGTGTTGELFF.

CDR3 bases: TGTGCCAGCAAAGGACAGGGGGGCGCAGCTTTCTTT. Translation: CASKGQGGAAFF. V and J are TRBV2 and TRBJ1-1; 10 bases map to TRBD1. Unmatched junction bases numbered 6, after V lost 7 bases and J lost 10 bases. The germline V gene has CDR1 SNHLY and CDR2 FYNNEI. The CDR3 totals 12 residues.

The gene calls are TRBV5-1 and TRBJ1-5, with D possibly matching TRBD1 (5 bases). Germline assignment: CDR1 SGHRS and CDR2 YFSETQ. V was pared by 0 bases and J by 3 bases, with 10 bases between. The CDR3 contains 15 residues. CDR3 residues: CASSLEGRSNQPQHF. The CDR3 DNA follows: TGCGCCAGCAGCTTGGAGGGACGGTCCAATCAGCCCCAGCATTTT.

This chain connects TRBV2 to TRBJ2-5; weak D call: TRBD2 (6 bases). This CDR3 spans 13 amino acids. Trimming shortened V by 2 bases and J by 9 bases, and 13 bases separated the two germline ends. Germline CDR1 SNHLY, CDR2 FYNNEI. CDR3: CASSERWRGPQYF. The CDR3 DNA is TGTGCCAGCAGTGAAAGGTGGCGGGGCCCCCAGTACTTC.

This rearrangement joins TRBV15 to TRBJ1-2; D not resolved. Trimming took 0 bases from V and 2 from J, leaving 16 bases between them. This CDR3 has 17 amino acids. Per germline, CDR1 LNHNV and CDR2 YYDKDF (reference sequence). CDR3 loop: CATSRDSTLRANYGYTF. CDR3 DNA sequence: TGTGCCACCAGCAGAGATTCAACCCTAAGGGCGAACTATGGCTACACCTTC.

Here the CDR3 reads CASSPFGVGNTEAFF. The CDR3 bases are TGTGCCAGCTCACCATTTGGGGTGGGGAACACTGAAGCTTTCTTT. The chain recombines TRBV18 with TRBJ1-1; D gene unclear. The CDR3 length is 15 residues. The V gene lost 2 bases and the J gene lost 1 base, with 11 bases spanning the gap. CDR1 KGHSH and CDR2 LQKENI come from the germline V gene.

The table lists this clone with a count of one. The V and J genes are TRBV6-1 and TRBJ1-2; the D gene is possibly TRBD1 (5 bases). The CDR3 runs to 13 residues. With 8 bases removed from V and 8 bases from J, the gap between germline ends came to 18 bases. Germline lookup yields CDR1 MNHNS and CDR2 SASEGT. CDR3 in DNA: TGTGCCAGCCCCTCCCCAGGGACGGAAGGCTACACCTTC. This codes for CASPSPGTEGYTF.

The chain carries TRBV5-4 and TRBJ2-2; 8 bases agree with TRBD2. V gave up 1 base and J gave up 7 bases; unmatched junction bases: 6. The CDR3 totals 15 residues. The germline V gene has CDR1 SGHNT and CDR2 YYREEE (reference sequence). For the CDR3, the DNA is TGTGCCAGCAGCTTGCAGCGGGGGATCGGCGGGGAGCTGTTTTTT. This gives the protein CASSLQRGIGGELFF.

The J gene is TRBJ2-5, the V gene TRBV5-4, with 15 positions matching TRBD2. The trim removed 4 bases at V and 5 bases at J, leaving 12 bases unmatched. Germline loops: CDR1 SGHNT, CDR2 YYREEE (reference sequence). The CDR3 contains 18 residues. CDR3 amino acids: CASSDGLAGGLGWETQYF. The DNA for the CDR3 is TGTGCCAGCAGCGACGGACTAGCGGGGGGGCTGGGGTGGGAGACCCAGTACTTC.

The gene calls are TRBV10-1 and TRBJ2-5, with TRBD2 as a possible D gene (5 bases). CDR1 and CDR2 (germline): WNHNN, SYGVQD (reference sequence). V lost 3 bases and J lost 3, with 11 bases in between. This CDR3 region has 14 residues. The DNA of the CDR3 is TGCGCCAGCAGTGATTCGGACTTTGAAGAGACCCAGTACTTC. Translating it yields CASSDSDFEETQYF.

V is TRBV27 and J is TRBJ1-5; D uncertain. Trimming pared 6 bases from V and 3 bases from J, leaving 9 bases between. This CDR3 is 13 amino acids long. Germline V gene sequence: CDR1 MNHEY, CDR2 SMNVEV (reference sequence). CDR3 sequence reads: CASRGGNNQPQHF. The CDR3 DNA is TGTGCCAGCAGGGGTGGGAACAATCAGCCCCAGCATTTT.

The chain joins TRBV23-1 to TRBJ2-7; D possibly corresponds to TRBD2 (5 bases). TRBV23-1 is filed as an ORF, its function uncertain. The V end was cut by 8 bases, the J end by 6 bases, with 14 bases between. This CDR3 comprises 12 residues. In DNA form, the CDR3 reads TGCGCCAGCTACCTTTTCGGGGTCGAGCAGTACTTC. Residues: CASYLFGVEQYF.

V is TRBV6-5 and J is TRBJ2-3, with 11 bases that match TRBD1. Germline V gene data show CDR1 as MNHEY and CDR2 as SVGAGI. The CDR3 extends over 16 amino acids. V lost 0 bases and J lost 5; bases outside the gene matches: 4. The CDR3 DNA follows: TGTGCCAGCAGTTACTCAGGGACAGGGGGATTAGATACGCAGTATTTT. Translated: CASSYSGTGGLDTQYF.

This clone was seen once. The rearrangement uses TRBV5-1 and TRBJ2-3; D ambiguous. Germline V gene data show CDR1 as SGHRS and CDR2 as YFSETQ. This CDR3 has 12 residues. The ends were cut back, 2 bases at V and 3 bases at J, with 4 bases in the middle. Written as DNA, the CDR3 is TGCGCCAGCAGCTTCGGTACAGATACGCAGTATTTT. It codes for CASSFGTDTQYF.

J is TRBJ1-2 and V is TRBV9; D perhaps matches TRBD1 (5 bases). The CDR3 sequence is 10 residues long. Trimming left V 10 bases short and J 6 bases short, with 10 bases between. The germline gives CDR1 SGDLS, CDR2 YYNGEE. The CDR3 region is CAGGRNGYTF. The CDR3 DNA reads as TGTGCCGGGGGTCGGAATGGCTACACCTTC.

The chain is built from TRBV18 and TRBJ1-1; D unclear. V dropped 0 bases and J dropped 1 base, with 6 bases sitting between them. Germline-derived CDR1 and CDR2 are KGHSH and LQKENI. The CDR3 has 14 residues. The CDR3 nucleotides read TGTGCCAGCTCACCACCGAACACGAACACTGAAGCTTTCTTT. Amino acids: CASSPPNTNTEAFF.

In its sample, this clone was seen once. V is TRBV29-1 and J is TRBJ2-7, with D perhaps assigned TRBD1 or TRBD2 (5 bases each). The germline V gene encodes CDR1 SQVTM and CDR2 ANQGSEA. Trimming took off 0 bases at V and 7 bases at J, with 25 bases between the two ends. CDR3 length equals 17 residues. The DNA of the CDR3 is TGCAGCGTTGAAGATACGGTAGGGACCCTCACCTCTAGGGAGCAGTACTTC. It yields the protein CSVEDTVGTLTSREQYF.

The V gene is TRBV6-5, the J gene TRBJ2-7; 10 bases match TRBD1. Looked up from germline, CDR1 is MNHEY and CDR2 is SVGAGI. With 2 bases clipped from V and 5 bases from J, the junction kept 6 bases outside the gene matches. The CDR3 extends over 15 amino acids. CDR3 nucleotide sequence: TGTGCCAGCAGTTACCGGACAGGGGGTTTCGACGAGCAGTACTTC. This gives the protein CASSYRTGGFDEQYF.

The rearrangement joins TRBV19 to TRBJ2-1; 13 bases are a match to TRBD2. This CDR3 region has 15 residues. Germline trimming cut 6 bases from V and 1 base from J; bases unmatched to any gene: 0. Germline CDR1 is LNHDA and CDR2 is SQIVND (reference sequence). The CDR3 region is CASRLAGGSYNEQFF. CDR3 bases: TGTGCCAGTAGACTAGCGGGGGGGTCCTACAATGAGCAGTTCTTC.

The J gene is TRBJ2-7, the V gene TRBV15; weak D call: TRBD1 (6 bases). V was shortened by 6 bases and J by 3 bases, with 18 bases between the two germline ends. The CDR3 spans 15 residues. Germline assignment: CDR1 LNHNV and CDR2 YYDKDF (reference sequence). The CDR3 is CATSLELVDSYEQYF. In DNA, the CDR3 is TGTGCCACCAGTCTCGAGCTAGTGGACAGCTACGAGCAGTACTTC.

A few counts support this clone. The chain links TRBV6-5 to TRBJ1-1; D is unresolved. Germline CDR1 and CDR2: MNHEY and SVGAGI. The CDR3 runs 12 residues. V dropped 6 bases and J dropped 4 bases, with 9 bases sitting between them. The CDR3 spells CASSRPSTEAFF. Here the CDR3 DNA reads TGTGCCAGCAGCCGACCTTCCACTGAAGCTTTCTTT.

This clone has only one observation. The chain couples TRBV15 to TRBJ2-2; either TRBD1 or TRBD2 may fit D (6 bases each). The germline V gene has CDR1 LNHNV and CDR2 YYDKDF (reference sequence). The length of the CDR3 is 16 residues. Trimming shortened V by 0 bases and J by 7 bases, and 15 bases separated the two germline ends. Here the CDR3 reads CATSRDMGGRNGELFF. DNA of the CDR3: TGTGCCACCAGCAGAGATATGGGGGGCCGGAACGGGGAGCTGTTTTTT.